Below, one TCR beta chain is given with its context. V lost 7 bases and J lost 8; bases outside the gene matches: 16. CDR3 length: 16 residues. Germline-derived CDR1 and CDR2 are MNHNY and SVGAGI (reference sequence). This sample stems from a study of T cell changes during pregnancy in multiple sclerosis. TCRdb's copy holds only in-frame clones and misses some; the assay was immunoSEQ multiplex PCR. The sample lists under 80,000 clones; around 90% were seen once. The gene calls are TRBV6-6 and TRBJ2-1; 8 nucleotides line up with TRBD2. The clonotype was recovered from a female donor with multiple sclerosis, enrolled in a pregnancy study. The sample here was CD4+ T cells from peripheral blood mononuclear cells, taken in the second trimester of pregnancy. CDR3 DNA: TGTGCCAGCACCACCTTAGTAGGCGGGGGGTTCGATGAGCAGTTCTTC. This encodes CASTTLVGGGFDEQFF.